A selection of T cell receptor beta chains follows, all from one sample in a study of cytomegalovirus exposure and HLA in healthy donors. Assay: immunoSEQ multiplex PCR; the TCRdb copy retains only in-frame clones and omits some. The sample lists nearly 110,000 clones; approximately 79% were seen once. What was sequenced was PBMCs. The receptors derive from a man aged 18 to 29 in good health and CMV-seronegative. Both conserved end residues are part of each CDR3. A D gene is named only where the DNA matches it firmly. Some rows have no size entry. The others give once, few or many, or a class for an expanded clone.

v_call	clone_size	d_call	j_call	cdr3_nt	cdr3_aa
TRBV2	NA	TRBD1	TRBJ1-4	TGTGCCAGCAGTTACGACAGGGGCTGGGGTGAAAAACTGTTTTTT	CASSYDRGWGEKLFF
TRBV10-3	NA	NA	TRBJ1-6	TGTGCCATCAGTGAGGGCCCCTGGGGACAATCAGAAGGGTCCTATAATTCACCCCTCCACTTT	CAISEGPWGQSEGSYNSPLHF
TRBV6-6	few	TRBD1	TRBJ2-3	TGTGCCAGCAGTTACCACAGGGGAGATACGCAGTATTTT	CASSYHRGDTQYF
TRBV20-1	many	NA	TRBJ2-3	TGCAGTGCGCGGGTTGGAGATACGCAGTATTTT	CSARVGDTQYF
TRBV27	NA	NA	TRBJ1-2	TGTGCCAGCAGTTTAGGAAGGATGGGGCCCGGCTACACCTTC	CASSLGRMGPGYTF
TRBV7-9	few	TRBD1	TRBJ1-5	TGTGCCAGCAGCTTAGGCCTGACCCCGGGACAGGGACAGCCCCAGCATTTT	CASSLGLTPGQGQPQHF
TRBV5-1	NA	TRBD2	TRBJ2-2	TGCGCCAGCAGTCCAACACCGGCGGGGGGGATCGAATACGGGGAGCTGTTTTTT	CASSPTPAGGIEYGELFF
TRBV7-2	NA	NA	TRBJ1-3	TGTGCCAGCAGCTTAGCGTTGAGCTCTGGAAACACCATATATTTT	CASSLALSSGNTIYF
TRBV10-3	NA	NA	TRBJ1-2	TGTGCCATCAGTGAGTCCCCCCGGACAGCTAACTATGGCTACACCTTC	CAISESPRTANYGYTF
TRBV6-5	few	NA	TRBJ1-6	TGTGCCAGCAGGGGGGGGTTAAGTTCACCCCTCCACTTT	CASRGGLSSPLHF
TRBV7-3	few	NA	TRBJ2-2	TGTGCCAGCAGCCCTAAGGGGGGGGAGCTCACCGGGGAGCTGTTTTTT	CASSPKGGELTGELFF
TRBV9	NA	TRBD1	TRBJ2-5	TGTGCCAGCAGCGTAGAACCCACAGGGGGGAGAGAGACCCAGTACTTC	CASSVEPTGGRETQYF
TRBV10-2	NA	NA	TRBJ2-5	TGCGCCACGAGGGCGGCCCTGGAGACCCAGTACTTC	CATRAALETQYF
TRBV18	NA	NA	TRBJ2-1	TGTGCCAGCTCACCTACTACTAGCCGCGATGAGCAGTTCTTC	CASSPTTSRDEQFF
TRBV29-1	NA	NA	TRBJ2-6	TGCAGCGTTGAAGTGCGACAGGCTGGGGCCAACGTCCTGACTTTC	CSVEVRQAGANVLTF
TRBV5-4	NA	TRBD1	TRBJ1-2	TGTGCCAGCCGATGGACCGGGACAGGCAACGAGGGCTACACCTTC	CASRWTGTGNEGYTF
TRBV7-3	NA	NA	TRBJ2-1	TGTGCCAGCAGCTTATCCAGAAACAATGAGCAGTTCTTC	CASSLSRNNEQFF
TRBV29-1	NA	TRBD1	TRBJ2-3	TGCAGCGTTGGGGGGTGGCGGACAGGCGTTTCAGATACGCAGTATTTT	CSVGGWRTGVSDTQYF
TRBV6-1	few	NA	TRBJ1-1	TGTGCCAGCCGACAGGCCAAGGTTGAAGCTTTCTTT	CASRQAKVEAFF
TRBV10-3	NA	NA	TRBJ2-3	TGTGCCATCAGTGCGCTCGGCGGGGCTAGCACAGATACGCAGTATTTT	CAISALGGASTDTQYF
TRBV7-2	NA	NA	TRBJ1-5	TGTGCCAGCAGCTTATCGGGGGGGGGTCTGTGGCAGCCCCAGCATTTT	CASSLSGGGLWQPQHF
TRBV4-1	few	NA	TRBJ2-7	TGCGCCAGCAGCCAAGTTCCCGAGCGAGTAAACGAGCAGTACTTC	CASSQVPERVNEQYF
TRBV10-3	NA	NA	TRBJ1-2	TGTGCCATCAGTCCCGGGGAGGGACGTGGCTACACCTTC	CAISPGEGRGYTF
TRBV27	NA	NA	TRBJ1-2	TGTGCCAGCAGTTCGGGGGGGCTCGATGGCTACACCTTC	CASSSGGLDGYTF
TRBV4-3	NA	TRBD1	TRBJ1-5	TGCGCCAGCAGCCAATGGACAGGTAGTCAGCCCCAGCATTTT	CASSQWTGSQPQHF
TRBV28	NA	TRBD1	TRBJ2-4	TGTGCCAGCAGTTTACGACAGGGGCCTAACATTCAGTACTTC	CASSLRQGPNIQYF
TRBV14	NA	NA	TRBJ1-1	TGTGCCAGCAGCCCCGGACAGTACGGAACTGAAGCTTTCTTT	CASSPGQYGTEAFF
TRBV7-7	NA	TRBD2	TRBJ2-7	TGTGCCAGCAGCTTACGGGGGGGCTACGAGCAGTACTTC	CASSLRGGYEQYF
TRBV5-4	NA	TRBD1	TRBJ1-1	TGTGCCAGCAGACAAACAGGGGGCACTGAAGCTTTCTTT	CASRQTGGTEAFF
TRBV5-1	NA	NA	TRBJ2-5	TGCGCCAGCAGCTTGGTTACAGGCCCACGGGAGCAGTACTTC	CASSLVTGPREQYF
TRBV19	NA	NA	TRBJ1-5	TGTGCCAGTAGTATAGGACTGCTCGAGGATCAGCCCCAGCATTTT	CASSIGLLEDQPQHF
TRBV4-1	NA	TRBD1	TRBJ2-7	TGCGCCAGCAGCCAACCAGGACAGGGGGGTTACGAGCAGTACTTC	CASSQPGQGGYEQYF
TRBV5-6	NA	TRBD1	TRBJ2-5	TGTGCCAGCAGCCCCCCCCAGGGGGCATCTCACAAAGAGACCCAGTACTTC	CASSPPQGASHKETQYF
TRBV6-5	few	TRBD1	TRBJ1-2	TGTGCCAGCAGTTACTCCCGGACAGGTGGCTACACCTTC	CASSYSRTGGYTF
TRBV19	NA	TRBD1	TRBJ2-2	TGTGCCAGTACCGCCGGGACAGGACCCACCGGGGAGCTGTTTTTT	CASTAGTGPTGELFF
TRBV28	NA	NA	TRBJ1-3	TGTGCCAGCAGCTTATCAGCCAGGTCTGGAAACACCATATATTTT	CASSLSARSGNTIYF
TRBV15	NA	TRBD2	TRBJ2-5	TGTGCCACCAGCAGAGATGGCCAACTAGCGGGGGGGTACCAAGAGACCCAGTACTTC	CATSRDGQLAGGYQETQYF
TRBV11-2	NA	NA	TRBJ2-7	TGTGCCAGCAGCTGGAGTTACGAGCAGTACTTC	CASSWSYEQYF
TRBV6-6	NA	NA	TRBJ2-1	TGTGCCAGCAGTCCCGACGCAGGGTCCGCTGAGCAGTTCTTC	CASSPDAGSAEQFF
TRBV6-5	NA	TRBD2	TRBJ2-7	TGTGCCAGCACTCTGACTAGCGGGCTCTACGAGCAGTACTTC	CASTLTSGLYEQYF
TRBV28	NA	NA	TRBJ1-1	TGTGCCAGCAGTCCGTGGGGCAGGATGAACACTGAAGCTTTCTTT	CASSPWGRMNTEAFF
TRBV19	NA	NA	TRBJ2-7	TGTGCCAGTAGTATAACTCCAGGGGTCCACTCCTACGAGCAGTACTTC	CASSITPGVHSYEQYF
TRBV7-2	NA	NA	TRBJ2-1	TGTGCCAGCACCCGGAGGGCTAGCAGGGCTCTGGCGTACAATGAGCAGTTCTTC	CASTRRASRALAYNEQFF
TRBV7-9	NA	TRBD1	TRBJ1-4	TGTGCCAGCAGCCCCGGACAGGGGCAAAAACTGTTTTTT	CASSPGQGQKLFF
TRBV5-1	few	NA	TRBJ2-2	TGCGCCAGTAAACTAGCCCCCCCCACCGGGGAGCTGTTTTTT	CASKLAPPTGELFF
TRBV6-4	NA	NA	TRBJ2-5	TGTGCCAGCAGTGTTCAGCCGGGGGAGACCCAGTACTTC	CASSVQPGETQYF
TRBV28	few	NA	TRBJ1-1	TGTGCCAGCACCATTCCTCAGGGAGCTTTCTTT	CASTIPQGAFF
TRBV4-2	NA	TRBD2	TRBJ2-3	TGTGCCAGCAGCCAAGATCGGCTAGCGGGGACCCTCACAGATACGCAGTATTTT	CASSQDRLAGTLTDTQYF
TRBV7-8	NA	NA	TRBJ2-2	TGTGCCAGCAGCTGGCCCCCCGGGGGGCCGGTCGGGGAGCTGTTTTTT	CASSWPPGGPVGELFF